The present entry profiles one TCR beta chain with its context. Its antigen is currently not known. Base qualities are not at hand, and no much larger clone is one base apart. This entry belongs to a study of cytomegalovirus exposure and HLA in healthy donors (dated 2017 in TCRdb). Study-level background: An earlier analysis of a few hundred of the donors reported about 300 Gb of sequence data and around 100 million unique TCR beta sequences obtained from around 170 million T cells. High-throughput TCR immunosequencing, statistical association of individual TCRs with disease status, and machine learning were combined to predict cytomegalovirus infection status. An earlier analysis of several hundred of the donors used high-throughput TCR beta sequencing to judge whether each TCR beta V gene segment behaved as functional or pseudogenic. Of the 300 to 500 genotyped donors, 80% to 90% were placed in the genetic ancestry cluster associated with self-reported Caucasian donors. Donor age, sex, ethnicity and CMV serostatus were compiled alongside the repertoire data. Class I and class II HLA loci were covered by the typing at four-digit resolution. Along with the approximately 700-subject first cohort, a separate validation cohort of 120 different subjects was used. The T cell repertoires of 666 subjects were profiled by immunosequencing and related to cytomegalovirus serostatus. The study aimed to test whether signatures of past pathogen exposure could be identified by cataloging public T cell receptors. Four or five DR-DQ haplotypes were handled as single units for association and clustering because linkage in the cohort was strong. A later genetic analysis used genome-wide SNP genotypes for about 60% of the roughly 670 donors, treating that subset as a discovery cohort. Typing coverage differed by locus: A, B, C, DRB1 and DQB1 were typed in roughly 620-630 donors, DQA1 in 500 to 550, DPA1 in 600 to 610, and DPB1 in just under 490. Across under 500 genotyped donors of the cohort, an average of about 220,000 unique TCR beta nucleotide sequences per donor were sequenced, and 15% to 20% of those sequences were non-productive. A later analysis re-examined previously published TCR beta repertoires from 600 to 700 donors and added high-resolution HLA genotyping to investigate patterns of TCR occurrence. An early release covering roughly 600 HLA-typed donors comprised 250 to 350 gigabases of sequencing data and tens of millions of unique TCR sequences. All discovery cohort repertoires had been generated using a single sequencing platform. The later analysis used no new phenotypic data to find candidate immune exposures, relying instead on TCR beta sequences and their occurrence across donors.

For this chain, trimming is 3 bases at the V end and 7 bases at the J end, and the number of junction bases without a gene match is 7. For CDR1 and CDR2, the germline V gene lists MDHEN and SYDVKM. Counted from cysteine to phenylalanine, this CDR3 has 14 amino acids. The only DNA kept is the CDR3, 42 bases in frame from the first base. In total, 630 or so healthy bone marrow donors made up the cohort. At the time of sampling, all cohort members were nominally healthy, though unrecorded immune exposures were likely present. CMV serostatus was recorded as positive for some 300 and negative for about 50% of the roughly 670 cohort members, whereas no CMV serostatus was recorded for the donor in question. Every donor gave a peripheral blood sample, and the peripheral blood mononuclear cells from that sample were used for TCR beta sequencing. The Qiagen DNeasy Blood Extraction Kit was used to extract genomic DNA from the blood cell samples.

Study-wide findings and limitations: The authors suggested that the approach could potentially be generalized to other disease states and immunological phenotypes. In a later analysis, the rate of TCR association differed among HLA loci, with DRB1 alleles having the most associated TCRs and HLA-C alleles having the fewest. When HLA alleles, especially DR and DQ, strongly co-occurred, attributing TCR associations to individual alleles was difficult. HLA typing was unavailable for some donors at each locus, so association tests used only the typed subset. According to a later analysis, parvovirus B19, influenza, CMV and Epstein-Barr virus appeared linked to several top co-occurrence clusters. The 87-base-pair reads could not distinguish some IMGT-functional V segments, including TRBV6-2 and TRBV6-3, so those segments were excluded. A total of roughly 160 TCR beta chains were listed by the study as associated with cytomegalovirus. A later genetic analysis reported fewer N-insertions in productive TCRs among donors in an Asian-associated ancestry cluster than the 666-donor mean. The sequencing pipeline was judged likely to have produced a cluster of highly shared sequence variants as a technical artifact. For the cohort, immune exposure information was limited to CMV serostatus. In both the original and validation cohorts, the classifier was reported to diagnose cytomegalovirus status with high specificity and sensitivity. A later analysis associated about 16,000 TCR beta sequences with specific HLA alleles at a false discovery rate of 0.05. In vitro tests confirmed that a few of the cytomegalovirus-associated TCR beta chains recognize cytomegalovirus antigens. Most TCR sequences were observed very rarely across donors, whereas some public TCRs were present in many individuals. The cohort was sequenced for TCR beta chains only, and without alpha or paired-chain data the features that could be detected were limited. Linkage disequilibrium might explain the correlated functional status among segregating V segments, but an unknown experimental factor could not be excluded. A further reported finding was that TCR beta sequences accurately predicted the HLA-A and HLA-B alleles for most subjects in the first cohort. The presence/absence analyses assumed that sequencing depth was roughly uniform across donors, and that assumption may not be true. In a later analysis, HLA-associated TCR beta chains showed more clonal expansion and lower generation probabilities than non-associated chains that were equally common. In a later analysis, most CMV-associated TCR beta chains were found to appear HLA-restricted, with HLA associations seemingly driven largely by CMV exposure. An earlier analysis of roughly 570 of the donors showed that most TCR beta V segments appeared in productive rearrangements either about 90% or about 30% of the time, which broadly matched IMGT annotations. A later genetic analysis associated a missense DCLRE1C variant with V-gene and J-gene trimming of TCR beta chains, and an independent cohort replicated the association. Roughly 17 rarely observed V segments, including chromosome 9 orphons, were excluded from the earlier analysis of 550 to 700 of the donors because counts were too low.

Library creation used the immunoSEQ multiplex PCR assay. A mixture of 60 forward primers for TCR Vbeta segments and 13 reverse primers for TCR Jbeta segments was used in the multiplex PCR. The CDR3 region of rearranged TCR beta genes was amplified from genomic DNA by a multiplex PCR assay. The Illumina HiSeq System was used to sequence the amplified TCR beta libraries as 87-base-pair reads. The published analysis was carried out like this. In a later analysis, tens of millions of unique TCR beta chains were counted across the approximately 670 repertoires, and about 10 million of these chains were shared by at least two donors. Raw reads were error-corrected and collapsed into unique sequences by a nearest-neighbor algorithm in which closely related sequences were merged to remove PCR and sequencing errors. V, D and J gene segments were assigned by aligning CDR3 sequences to IMGT reference sequences. For a sequence to be retained, a match of at least six nucleotides to both a V gene segment and a J gene segment was required. Rearrangements were called productive when the CDR3 lacked stop codons and stayed in frame with V and J; all others were non-productive. Following IMGT convention, CDR3 was defined as the stretch from the second conserved V-encoded cysteine up to the conserved J-encoded phenylalanine. In an earlier analysis of more than 550 of the donors, sequences lacking an unambiguous match to a single V gene segment were excluded. An earlier analysis of a few hundred of the donors called V segments functional above 56.7% productive rearrangements and segregating when the between-donor standard deviation exceeded 5%. A statistical classification framework was developed to diagnose cytomegalovirus status using the catalog of TCR beta chain sequences. V and J gene assignment, in a later analysis, came from comparing TCR nucleotide sequences with IMGT/GENE-DB human TR gene sequences. Using the TCRdist pipeline, a later analysis assigned CDR3 sequences along with most-parsimonious VDJ recombination scenarios. In a later analysis, each TCR beta chain was defined by its CDR3 amino acid sequence together with its V-gene family, and reads lacking a unique V-gene family were excluded. A later analysis removed 500 to 600 highly shared, low-generation-probability nucleotide sequences to deal with suspected cross-contamination and a sequencing artifact. A later analysis calculated a clonal expansion index for each public chain from normalized within-repertoire ranks of inferred template counts. In a later analysis, generation probabilities were computed with a VDJ recombination model fitted to out-of-frame rearrangements, and the resulting probabilities were checked against IGoR. A later analysis scored TCR-TCR, TCR-HLA and TCR-CMV co-occurrence with hypergeometric tests, applying a repertoire-size bias correction to TCR pairs. In a later analysis, false discovery rates were estimated by permuting HLA or CMV assignments 20 times. In a later analysis, co-occurring TCRs were grouped with DBSCAN, and TCRdist sequence similarity was added when clustering was performed within HLA-allele-positive subsets. Co-occurrence clustering excluded repertoires with fewer than 30,000 or more than 120,000 public chains, plus five with anomalous nucleotide sharing. As stored in TCRdb, this immuneACCESS dataset retains in-frame rearrangements with V and J assigned. A fraction of the clones does not appear; measured against another copy, unresolved V genes explain less than half of the discrepancy, and the remainder lacks a known reason. V, J and clone size derive from that table, while D and trimming were established from the DNA sequence. Present in this sample are fewer than 180,000 clones, about four fifths of which were seen just once. The ten biggest clones cover about 3.7% of the sample.

This chain joins TRBV28 to TRBJ1-2, and 8 bases in between align with TRBD1. This clonotype was obtained from a human donor in good health. The sequenced material came from PBMCs. The encoded CDR3 is CASSFDRGGRGYTF. The sequence in DNA is TGTGCCAGCAGTTTCGACAGGGGAGGTCGTGGCTACACCTTC.